This TCR beta chain was sequenced for a study of OX40 agonist ivuxolimab in advanced cancers. Background on the whole study: Ivuxolimab was an agonistic, fully human IgG2 monoclonal antibody directed against OX40 (CD134), a costimulatory receptor. Three dose-escalation patients achieved partial responses, one with hepatocellular carcinoma and two with cutaneous melanoma. Intravenous ivuxolimab was administered to patients every 2 weeks at six dose levels: 0.01, 0.1, 0.3, 1.5, 3 and 10 mg/kg. A male proportion of 75% to 85% and a mean age of approximately 58 years, ranging from 23 to 79, were recorded for the dose-escalation cohort. Among the roughly 54 dose-escalation patients, roughly 20 had hepatocellular carcinoma, around 15 melanoma, 9 renal cell carcinoma and 9 head and neck cancer. The point of sequencing TCRbeta in the periphery was to test whether ivuxolimab changed TCR sequence diversity and drove clonal T-cell expansion. Prior anti-PD-1, anti-PD-L1 or anti-CTLA-4 therapy was permitted, and checkpoint inhibitors had been received by roughly two fifths of dose-escalation patients. The paper describes the monotherapy dose-escalation part (N = 52 patients) of the phase I trial of ivuxolimab. Study-wide findings and limitations: The antigen specificity of the clonally expanded peripheral T cells was not determined. At doses of 0.1 to 3.0 mg/kg, clonal expansion of both CD4+ and CD8+ blood T cells was observed from baseline to week 6. After ivuxolimab, expanded clones were on average more numerous among CD8+ T cells than among CD4+ T cells. In partial responders in the 0.1-3.0 mg/kg groups, normalized peripheral clonal expansion was found to be among the lowest, especially among CD8+ T cells. Low levels of normalized T-cell clonal expansion were also shown by some nonresponding patients.

Patients with a history of autoimmune disease or receiving systemic immunosuppression were excluded from the trial. Peripheral blood for TCR sequencing was collected from all dose cohorts at baseline, on cycle 4 day 1, and on cycle 7 day 1. The samples were taken from a phase I, first-in-human, multicenter, open-label dose-escalation trial of ivuxolimab. Adults with locally advanced or metastatic melanoma, renal cell carcinoma, hepatocellular carcinoma or head and neck squamous cell carcinoma were enrolled in the trial. Before TCR sequencing, CD4+ and CD8+ T cells were separately sorted from peripheral blood. With respect to this clone: No antigen is known for it. One base away there is no much larger clone; base qualities are not given.

For CDR1 and CDR2, the germline V gene lists SNHLY and FYNNEI. The CDR3 holds 15 amino acids from the cysteine to the phenylalanine. Solely the CDR3 DNA is kept, with 45 bases framed from the first base. Trimming accounts for 5 bases at V and 6 bases at J, while the number of junction bases matched to no gene is 12. For sequencing of the TCRbeta CDR3 region, genomic DNA was extracted from the sorted cells. TCRbeta CDR3 regions were sequenced using the immunoSEQ Assay. Not all clones reach the TCRdb copy of this immuneACCESS table, which keeps in-frame sequences only. Checked studies attribute under half of the gap to unresolved V genes and leave the rest unexplained. The sample includes some 86,000 clones, with over 75% observed a single time. The top ten clones comprise about 4% of the sample.

This clonotype originated in an adult with an advanced solid tumor such as melanoma, head and neck, liver or kidney cancer. The chain couples TRBV2 to TRBJ1-2; TRBD1 aligns with 7 central bases. Sequences were derived from CD4+ or CD8+ T cells sorted from blood, sampled in a trial of the OX40 agonist ivuxolimab. CDR3 protein: CASSYSGTALNGYTF. The nucleotide sequence reads as follows: TGTGCCAGCAGTTATTCCGGGACAGCGTTGAATGGCTACACCTTC.